This TCR beta chain was observed in a study of blood T cells in healthy people across ages. This CDR3 is built from 14 residues. The V gene's germline CDR1 is ENHRY and CDR2 SYGVKD. The V and J ends lost 2 bases and 2 bases respectively, with 7 bases between them. Whole-study findings and limits: Unknown donor CMV status possibly confounded expanded clonotype changes.

There are a few counts of this clonotype. Its antigen is unknown. The study drew donors from healthy Caucasian individuals in Russia aged about 6 to 100. Through a sample-barcoded 5' primer and a J-beta primer mix, a second PCR was run for about 7 to 12 cycles. TCRdb used MiXCR to reprocess the 5' RACE reads, holding one entry per CDR3 protein. The table includes about 640,000 distinct CDR3 sequences, roughly three fifths detected once. This receptor was taken from a man between 60 and 75 years old in good health. The sequencing sample was made of blood. The rearrangement links TRBV10-3 to TRBJ1-5, with D tentatively TRBD1 (5 bases). In nucleotides, the CDR3 is TGTGCCATCAGTGAGGGCAGGGGCAATCAGCCCCAGCATTTT. Amino acid sequence: CAISEGRGNQPQHF.